This TCR beta chain was recovered during a study of Graves' ophthalmopathy and Graves' hyperthyroidism. Study outcomes and limitations: Most expanded clonotypes in thyroid above 0.001 frequency also showed up in blood.

As the template, RNA transcripts were used to amplify TCR beta CDR3 regions. Second-round multiplex PCR came after a first-round RT-PCR that employed HTBI primers. TCRdb re-called the multiplex PCR reads through MiXCR, storing one row per CDR3 protein. Among 300,000 to 350,000 distinct CDR3 sequences listed, 15% to 20% were seen once. Ophthalmopathy donors were characterized by moderate-to-severe activity, CAS of at least 3, NOSPECS of at least 4, and duration under 3 months. Orbital computed tomography, together with clinical symptoms, serum thyroxine, TRAb and thyroid ultrasound, was used for diagnosis. Fresh peripheral blood (over 9.5 ml) yielded the PBMCs. This clonotype occurred many times. Its antigen is not known. V dropped 5 bases and J dropped 3; count of bases not matched to a gene: 7. The CDR3 sequence is 15 residues long.

The chain couples TRBV12-3 or TRBV12-4 to TRBJ1-5; 7 bases agree with TRBD1. Sequencing was done on a sample of peripheral blood. The TCR comes from an adult man with Graves' ophthalmopathy. For the CDR3, the DNA is TGTGCCAGCAGTACCCGACAGGGAGTCAATCAGCCCCAGCATTTT. Its protein product is CASSTRQGVNQPQHF.